This TCR beta chain appears in the sequencing data of a study of cytomegalovirus exposure and HLA in healthy donors. Findings and limits, study-wide: A few chains tied to CMV proved CMV antigen-specific in vitro. The study listed approximately 160 cytomegalovirus-associated TCR beta chains. Both high specificity and high sensitivity reportedly marked the classifier's diagnosis of cytomegalovirus status. For most TCR sequences rarity was the rule, although some public TCRs occurred in many donors.

Data came from immunoSEQ multiplex PCR; TCRdb stores just in-frame clones and leaves some out. Of 57,000 or so clones in the sample, 90% to 96% were seen once. With regard to this clone: Antigen: not known.

CDR3 length: 13 amino acids. The junction had 1 base not matched to a gene; V was cut back by 2 bases and J by 6 bases. Germline values: CDR1 LGHNA, CDR2 YSLEER. The source is a man between 18 and 29 years old in good health and CMV-seronegative. Specimen: PBMCs. The chain links TRBV4-3 to TRBJ2-1, with 7 bases lining up with TRBD2. Written as DNA, the CDR3 is TGCGCCAGCAGCCAATCTAGCGGCAATGAGCAGTTCTTC. Protein product: CASSQSSGNEQFF.